Sequencing of this T cell receptor beta chain was carried out in a study of blood T cell repertoires in COVID-19. The overall study: The origin of the acute and convalescent COVID-19 samples was the United States, Italy and Spain. T cells, B-cell-depleted T cells, or PBMCs provided the cDNA or gDNA that served as material.

Methods used by the authors: Amplified reference gene primers provided the basis for estimating nucleated cell counts. TCRdb's copy holds only in-frame clones and misses some; the assay was immunoSEQ multiplex PCR. V and J calls and clone size are as listed in that table; D and trimming were resolved from the DNA. Here the sample spans over 50,000 clones, about 82% being singletons. The CDR3 length is 12 residues. The V gene lost 0 bases and the J gene lost 9 bases, with 10 bases spanning the gap. Looked up from germline, CDR1 is GTSNPN and CDR2 is SVGIG (reference sequence). This chain joins TRBV30 and TRBJ2-3, with D unclear. Source material: peripheral blood. This receptor was obtained from a man in his sixties or seventies with active COVID-19. This chain's CDR3 is CAWSVVVGTQYF. As DNA, the CDR3 is TGTGCCTGGAGTGTGGTGGTTGGCACGCAGTATTTT. The complete variable domain, with remaining parts taken from reference TRBV30 and TRBJ2-3, reads SQTIHQWPATLVQPVGSPLSLECTVEGTSNPNLYWYRQAAGRGLQLLFYSVGIGQISSEVPQNLSASRPQDRQFILSSKKLLLSDSGFYLCAWSVVVGTQYFGPGTRLTVL.